This T cell receptor beta chain was sequenced in a study of T cell responses to AZD1222 COVID-19 vaccine. Worth noting for this clone: The antigen is unknown.

Germline V gene sequence: CDR1 MNHEY, CDR2 SMNVEV (reference sequence). Trimming removed 4 bases from V and 5 bases from J, with 9 bases in between. The CDR3 is 12 amino acids. This table comes from immunoSEQ multiplex PCR, and its TCRdb copy is limited to in-frame clones, with some not included. This table holds about 120,000 clones, approximately 86% found once. Study-level results: Donors in the cohort were predominantly white British and more often female, and clonal diversity was possibly underestimated.

The clonotype was recovered from an adult who received the AZD1222 COVID-19 vaccine. This rearrangement joins TRBV27 to TRBJ2-7, with D possibly being TRBD2 (5 bases). The material sequenced was peripheral blood, taken 28 days after the second AZD1222 dose. The CDR3 sequence is CASSSLGDEQYF. The CDR3 coding sequence is TGTGCCAGCAGTTCACTCGGGGACGAGCAGTACTTC.